The clone carrying this T cell receptor beta chain was observed a handful of times. Its specificity is unknown. This sample stems from a study of response to subunit inactivated influenza vaccine. The study's findings and limits: Authors suggested each seasonal influenza vaccination recruits few new T cells.

Per germline, CDR1 ENHRY and CDR2 SYGVKD. The CDR3 covers 13 residues. After removal of 11 bases from V and 5 bases from J, the junction contained 8 bases not matched to a gene. TCRdb reanalysed the RT-PCR reads using MiXCR and keeps one entry per CDR3 protein. The profile shows about 700,000 distinct CDR3 sequences, roughly 13% of them singletons. This sample comprised PBMCs from blood, obtained 14 days before vaccination. The rearrangement links TRBV10-3 to TRBJ2-5, with 10 positions matching TRBD2. The clonotype comes from a man over 45 who received an inactivated influenza vaccine. The CDR3 protein is CAVLAGAGETQYF. In DNA, the CDR3 is TGTGCCGTTCTAGCGGGGGCGGGGGAGACCCAGTACTTC.